The next 23 T cell receptor beta chains were all read from a single sample in a study of blood T cells in healthy people across ages. For the second PCR, which ran for 7 to 11 cycles, a sample-barcoded 5' primer and a J-beta primer mix were used. In TCRdb, the 5' RACE reads were re-called with MiXCR into one record per CDR3 protein. The profile covers about 1.1 million distinct CDR3 sequences, with around two fifths appearing a single time and under 15% taken by the ten largest. The material sequenced was blood. These TCRs come from a man between 18 and 35 years old in good health.

This clonotype was picked up a small number of times. V and J are TRBV28 and TRBJ2-2; D gene unclear. Germline V gene sequence: CDR1 MDHEN, CDR2 SYDVKM. Trimming removed 3 bases from V and 0 bases from J, with 8 bases in between. CDR3 length equals 15 residues. The DNA for the CDR3 is TGTGCCAGCAGTTTGCGTGGGTCGAACACCGGGGAGCTGTTTTTT. Its protein is CASSLRGSNTGELFF.

This clonotype was observed a handful of times. The rearrangement uses TRBV5-1 and TRBJ1-1, with D possibly matching TRBD1 (5 bases). The germline V gene encodes CDR1 SGHRS and CDR2 YFSETQ. The CDR3 is 14 residues long. V was cut by 4 bases and J by 0 bases, with 10 bases left in between. The CDR3 bases are TGCGCCAGCAGCCCACAGGAGATGAACACTGAAGCTTTCTTT. As protein: CASSPQEMNTEAFF.

The CDR3 DNA follows: TGTGCCAGCAGGTACCTCCATACGGCCTACGAGCAGTACTTC. Translation gives CASRYLHTAYEQYF. The J gene is TRBJ2-7, the V gene TRBV6-2 or TRBV6-3; D not resolved. This CDR3 comprises 14 residues. Germline values: CDR1 MNHEY, CDR2 SVGEGT. Trimming stripped 6 bases from V and 2 bases from J, with 14 bases between.

This clonotype occurred once. The gene calls are TRBV2 and TRBJ2-7; D call uncertain. The CDR3 length is 13 residues. Looked up from germline, CDR1 is SNHLY and CDR2 is FYNNEI. V was trimmed by 6 bases and J by 3 bases, leaving 12 bases between them. The CDR3 nucleotides read TGTGCCAGCAGCGGAACACCTTACTACGAGCAGTACTTC. This sequence encodes CASSGTPYYEQYF.

V usage is TRBV20-1 and J usage is TRBJ1-2; weak D call: TRBD1 (5 bases). Germline CDR1 DFQATT, CDR2 SNEGSKA (reference sequence). CDR3 length: 15 amino acids. V lost 2 bases and J lost 5, with 18 bases in between. The chain's CDR3 is CSARPSTGTDYGYTF. CDR3 in DNA: TGCAGTGCTAGACCTTCTACCGGGACGGATTATGGCTACACCTTC.

This clonotype turned up a few times. The chain recombines TRBV5-4 with TRBJ2-3, with D tentatively TRBD2 (7 bases). This CDR3 comprises 17 residues. Germline values: CDR1 SGHNT, CDR2 YYREEE (reference sequence). The V end lost 7 bases, the J end lost 1 base, and 22 bases lay between the germline ends. The CDR3 loop reads CASGPEGTTSGTDTQYF. For the CDR3, the DNA is TGTGCCAGCGGCCCCGAGGGGACAACTAGCGGCACAGATACGCAGTATTTT.

This clonotype was counted only a few times. V gene TRBV20-1 combines with J gene TRBJ2-5; 10 nucleotides match TRBD2. The V segment lost 1 base and the J segment 5 bases; nucleotides outside the gene matches: 7. The CDR3 contains 15 residues. The germline V gene has CDR1 DFQATT and CDR2 SNEGSKA (reference sequence). CDR3 in amino acids: CSARAYLAGDETQYF. The CDR3 DNA sequence: TGCAGTGCTAGAGCCTATCTAGCGGGGGATGAGACCCAGTACTTC.

A few counts support this clonotype. V is TRBV6-5 and J is TRBJ1-5, with D perhaps matching TRBD1 (6 bases). This CDR3 spans 15 amino acids. Germline values: CDR1 MNHEY, CDR2 SVGAGI. V shed 5 bases and J shed 4 bases, with 15 bases lying between them. The CDR3 nucleotides read TGTGCCAGCAGTCCCGCGGGAGGGGGTAATCAGCCCCAGCATTTT. It is translated as CASSPAGGGNQPQHF.

This clonotype was observed many times. The chain recombines TRBV7-2 with TRBJ1-2, with D possibly matching TRBD1 (5 bases). Germline CDR1 and CDR2: SGHTA and FQGNSA. The CDR3 length is 16 residues. The V end was cut by 2 bases, the J end by 3 bases, with 16 bases between. The DNA for the CDR3 is TGTGCCAGCAGCTTAACCTCCGCAGGGTATGACTATGGCTACACCTTC. Its protein is CASSLTSAGYDYGYTF.

This rearrangement joins TRBV5-5 to TRBJ2-1; TRBD2 might be the D (7 bases). The V end was cut by 3 bases, the J end by 1 base, with 14 bases between. CDR3 size: 16 residues. Germline lookup yields CDR1 SGHKS and CDR2 YYEKEE (reference sequence). This CDR3 is CASSWGGALSYNEQFF. In nucleotides, the CDR3 is TGTGCCAGCAGCTGGGGGGGGGCTCTTTCCTACAATGAGCAGTTCTTC.

The chain uses TRBV6-6 and TRBJ1-3; D is undetermined. The CDR3 has 13 residues. The germline CDR1 and CDR2 sequences are MNHNY and SVGAGI (reference sequence). V lost 7 bases and J lost 0, with 7 bases in between. CDR3 in amino acids: CASTYTSGNTIYF. CDR3 bases: TGTGCCAGCACCTATACCTCTGGAAACACCATATATTTT.

This clonotype turned up a few times. The chain recombines TRBV7-2 with TRBJ2-1, with D perhaps given as TRBD1 or TRBD2 (5 bases each). V gave up 1 base and J gave up 3 bases, with 10 bases separating them. The CDR3 has 15 amino acids. Germline assignment: CDR1 SGHTA and CDR2 FQGNSA. This CDR3 reads CASSLVWDVYNEQFF. The CDR3 coding sequence is TGTGCCAGCAGCTTAGTGTGGGACGTCTACAATGAGCAGTTCTTC.

The rearrangement links TRBV27 to TRBJ2-7; D might be TRBD2 (6 bases). Germline V CDR1 and CDR2: MNHEY, SMNVEV (reference sequence). This CDR3 spans 15 amino acids. Trimming took 3 bases from V and 5 from J, leaving 17 bases between them. The CDR3 spells CASSLDYPYGNEQYF. Here the CDR3 DNA reads TGTGCCAGCAGTTTGGACTATCCCTACGGGAACGAGCAGTACTTC.

The V call is TRBV20-1, the J call TRBJ1-5; a possible D gene is TRBD1 (5 bases). The CDR3 contains 13 residues. Trimming stripped 5 bases from V and 4 bases from J, with 12 bases between. CDR1 DFQATT and CDR2 SNEGSKA come from the germline V gene (reference sequence). As DNA, the CDR3 is TGCAGTGCTTGGGGCAGGACAAATCAGCCCCAGCATTTT. This encodes CSAWGRTNQPQHF.

The sample holds a few counts of this clonotype. V usage is TRBV12-3 or TRBV12-4 and J usage is TRBJ2-7; TRBD1 aligns across 9 bases. Unmatched junction bases numbered 11, after V lost 6 bases and J lost 2 bases. This CDR3 region has 16 residues. The CDR3 coding sequence is TGTGCCAGCAGCCAATCCGGGACAGGGATCCCCTACGAGCAGTACTTC. As protein: CASSQSGTGIPYEQYF.

The rearrangement uses TRBV2 and TRBJ2-3, with 7 bases lining up with TRBD1. This CDR3 is built from 16 residues. Germline trimming cut 10 bases from V and 0 bases from J; bases unmatched to any gene: 13. CDR1 and CDR2 from the germline V gene are SNHLY and FYNNEI. CDR3 sequence: CATFRGHLLSTDTQYF. The CDR3 region has the DNA TGTGCCACCTTTAGGGGGCATCTTCTTAGCACAGATACGCAGTATTTT. Together with reference TRBV2 and TRBJ2-3, the CDR3 gives the full variable domain: EPEVTQTPSHQVTQMGQEVILRCVPISNHLYFYWYRQILGQKVEFLVSFYNNEISEKSEIFDDQFSVERPDGSNFTLKIRSTKLEDSAMYFCATFRGHLLSTDTQYFGPGTRLTVL.

The genes are TRBV2 and TRBJ1-2; D might be TRBD1 (6 bases). CDR1 and CDR2 from the germline V gene are SNHLY and FYNNEI. Trimming stripped 6 bases from V and 0 bases from J, with 11 bases between. The CDR3 spans 14 residues. The CDR3 coding sequence is TGTGCCAGCAGAGCTAGGACAGCTAACTATGGCTACACCTTC. It encodes CASRARTANYGYTF.

This clonotype showed up just a few times. Mismatch with germline at one junction end may stem from a read error. The V and J genes are TRBV12-3 or TRBV12-4 and TRBJ2-3; 8 bases match TRBD1. The CDR3 spans 14 residues. Here the CDR3 DNA reads TGTGCCAGCAGCCGGGACAGGACCACACATACGCAGTATTTT. Its translation: CASSRDRTTHTQYF.

This chain connects TRBV28 to TRBJ2-3; 13 bases line up with TRBD2. The ends lost 3 bases at V and 4 bases at J; junction bases unmatched: 7. CDR1 is MDHEN and CDR2 is SYDVKM in the germline V gene. The CDR3 spans 17 residues. As DNA, the CDR3 is TGTGCCAGCAGTTTCACCTGGACTAGCGGGGGTGCAGATACGCAGTATTTT. Translation gives CASSFTWTSGGADTQYF.

The rearrangement joins TRBV7-9 to TRBJ2-7, with 8 bases identical to TRBD2. The CDR3 extends over 15 amino acids. The V gene's germline CDR1 is SEHNR and CDR2 FQNEAQ (reference sequence). The J segment lost 3 bases and the V segment lost 3 bases, leaving 7 bases of the junction unmatched. The CDR3: CASSFSHGGDYEQYF. DNA of the CDR3: TGTGCCAGCAGCTTTTCACACGGGGGGGACTACGAGCAGTACTTC.

This clonotype was counted only a few times. The CDR3 bases are TGTGCCAGCTCACCAACGGGACAGGGGAACTACGAGCAGTACTTC. It encodes CASSPTGQGNYEQYF. The gene calls are TRBV18 and TRBJ2-5, with TRBD1 identical over 10 bases. The assigned J gene may be wrong: the sequence end matches TRBJ2-7 better. Per germline, CDR1 KGHSH and CDR2 LQKENI. The CDR3 has 15 residues.

The chain combines TRBV29-1 with TRBJ2-1, with a possible D match to TRBD2 (5 bases). The CDR3 totals 14 residues. V gave up 5 bases and J gave up 9 bases, with 20 bases separating them. The germline V gene encodes CDR1 SQVTM and CDR2 ANQGSEA. CDR3 sequence reads: CSVSGIAALTEQFF. The CDR3 DNA reads as TGCAGCGTTTCCGGGATAGCCGCCCTCACTGAGCAGTTCTTC.

About this clonotype: One base away lies a much larger clone, so this may be a sequencing read error. The chain links TRBV20-1 to TRBJ1-2; D unclear. Germline V lookup: CDR1 DFQATT, CDR2 SNEGSKA (reference sequence). CDR3 size: 11 residues. V was trimmed by 5 bases and J by 6 bases, leaving 10 bases between them. This CDR3 is CSAGGDDGYTF. The CDR3 DNA follows: TGCAGTGCTGGTGGGGATGATGGCTACACCTTC.